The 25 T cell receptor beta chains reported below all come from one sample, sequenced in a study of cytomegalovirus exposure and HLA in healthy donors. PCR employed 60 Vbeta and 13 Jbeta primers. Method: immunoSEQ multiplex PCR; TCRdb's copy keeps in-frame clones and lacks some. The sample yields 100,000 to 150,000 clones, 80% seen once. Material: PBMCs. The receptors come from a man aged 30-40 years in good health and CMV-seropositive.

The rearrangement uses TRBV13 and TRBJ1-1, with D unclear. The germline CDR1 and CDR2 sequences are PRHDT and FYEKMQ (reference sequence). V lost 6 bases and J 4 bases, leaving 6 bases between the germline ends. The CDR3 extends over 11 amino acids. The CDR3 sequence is CASRLITEAFF. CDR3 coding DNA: TGTGCCAGCAGACTCATCACTGAAGCTTTCTTT.

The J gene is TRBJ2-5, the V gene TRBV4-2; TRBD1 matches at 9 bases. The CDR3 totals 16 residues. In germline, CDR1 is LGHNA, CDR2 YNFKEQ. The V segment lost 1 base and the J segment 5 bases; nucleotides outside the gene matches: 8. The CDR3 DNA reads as TGTGCCAGCAGCCAAGCCGGGACAGGGAAGAGGGAGACCCAGTACTTC. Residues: CASSQAGTGKRETQYF.

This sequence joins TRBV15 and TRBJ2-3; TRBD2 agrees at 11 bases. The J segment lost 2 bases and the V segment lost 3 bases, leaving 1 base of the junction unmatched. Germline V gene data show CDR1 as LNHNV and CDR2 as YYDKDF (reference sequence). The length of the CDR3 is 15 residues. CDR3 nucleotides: TGTGCCACCAGCAGTAGCGGGGGGGACACAGATACGCAGTATTTT. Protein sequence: CATSSSGGDTDTQYF.

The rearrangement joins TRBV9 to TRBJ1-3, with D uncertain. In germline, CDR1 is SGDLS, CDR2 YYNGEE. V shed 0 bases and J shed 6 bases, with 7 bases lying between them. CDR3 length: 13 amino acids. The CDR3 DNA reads TGTGCCAGCAGCGTAGGGCAACAAAACACCATATATTTT. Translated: CASSVGQQNTIYF.

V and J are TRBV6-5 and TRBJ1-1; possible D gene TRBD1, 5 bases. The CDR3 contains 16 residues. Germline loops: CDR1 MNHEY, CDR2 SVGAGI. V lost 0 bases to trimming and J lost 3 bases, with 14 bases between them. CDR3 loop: CASSYSGGTRDTEAFF. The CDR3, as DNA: TGTGCCAGCAGTTACTCTGGGGGGACGAGGGACACTGAAGCTTTCTTT.

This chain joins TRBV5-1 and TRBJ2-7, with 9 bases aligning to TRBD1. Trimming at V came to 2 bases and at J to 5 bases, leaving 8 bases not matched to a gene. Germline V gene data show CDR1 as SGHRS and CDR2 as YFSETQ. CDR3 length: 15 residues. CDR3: CASSFAGTGIHEQYF. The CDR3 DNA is TGCGCCAGCAGCTTCGCCGGGACAGGGATCCACGAGCAGTACTTC.

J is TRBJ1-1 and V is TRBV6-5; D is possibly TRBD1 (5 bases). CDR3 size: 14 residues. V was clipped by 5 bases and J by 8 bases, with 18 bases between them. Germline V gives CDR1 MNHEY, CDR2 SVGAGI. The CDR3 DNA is TGTGCCAGCAGTGAAGTATTTGAGACAGCCGAAGCTTTCTTT. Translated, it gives CASSEVFETAEAFF.

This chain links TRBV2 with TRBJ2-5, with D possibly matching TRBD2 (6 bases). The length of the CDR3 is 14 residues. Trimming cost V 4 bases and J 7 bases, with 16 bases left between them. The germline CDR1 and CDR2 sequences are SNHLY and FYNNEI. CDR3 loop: CASSGGLTRRTQYF. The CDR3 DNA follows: TGTGCCAGCAGTGGTGGACTAACCCGGCGGACCCAGTACTTC.

The CDR3 protein is CASSPQGMGYTF. The CDR3 DNA sequence: TGTGCCAGCAGCCCACAGGGCATGGGCTACACCTTC. The rearrangement uses TRBV7-2 and TRBJ1-2, with D possibly TRBD1 on 6 matching bases. V was pared by 5 bases and J by 8 bases, with 12 bases between. Germline assignment: CDR1 SGHTA and CDR2 FQGNSA. CDR3 length: 12 residues.

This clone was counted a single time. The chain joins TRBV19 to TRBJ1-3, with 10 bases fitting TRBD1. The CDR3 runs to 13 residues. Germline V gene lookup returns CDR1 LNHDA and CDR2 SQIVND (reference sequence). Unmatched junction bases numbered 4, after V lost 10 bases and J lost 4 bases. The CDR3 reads CATGTGVGNTIYF. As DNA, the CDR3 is TGTGCCACCGGGACAGGGGTCGGAAACACCATATATTTT.

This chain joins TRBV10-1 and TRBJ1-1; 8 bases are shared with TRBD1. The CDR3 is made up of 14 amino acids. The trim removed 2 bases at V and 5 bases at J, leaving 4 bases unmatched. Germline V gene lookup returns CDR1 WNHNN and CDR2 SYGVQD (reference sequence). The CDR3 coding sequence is TGCGCCAGCAGTGAGCAGGGGGCAGGGACTGAAGCTTTCTTT. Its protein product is CASSEQGAGTEAFF.

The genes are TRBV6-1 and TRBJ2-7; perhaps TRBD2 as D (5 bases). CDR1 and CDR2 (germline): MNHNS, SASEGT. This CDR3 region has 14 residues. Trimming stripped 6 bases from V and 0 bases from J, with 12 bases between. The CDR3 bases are TGTGCCAGCAGCCTGACTGGGAGCTCCTACGAGCAGTACTTC. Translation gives CASSLTGSSYEQYF.

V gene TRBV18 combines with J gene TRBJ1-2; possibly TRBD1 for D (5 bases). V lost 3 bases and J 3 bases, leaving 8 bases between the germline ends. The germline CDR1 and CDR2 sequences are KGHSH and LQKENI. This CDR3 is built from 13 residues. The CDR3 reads CASSPGGDYGYTF. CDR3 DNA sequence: TGTGCCAGCTCACCGGGGGGGGACTATGGCTACACCTTC.

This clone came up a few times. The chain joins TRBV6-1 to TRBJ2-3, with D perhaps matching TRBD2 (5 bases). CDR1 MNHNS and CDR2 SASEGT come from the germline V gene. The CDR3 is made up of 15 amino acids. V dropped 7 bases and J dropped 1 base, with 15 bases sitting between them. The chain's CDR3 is CASNPRASRTDTQYF. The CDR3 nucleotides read TGTGCCAGCAATCCTCGGGCTAGCCGCACAGATACGCAGTATTTT.

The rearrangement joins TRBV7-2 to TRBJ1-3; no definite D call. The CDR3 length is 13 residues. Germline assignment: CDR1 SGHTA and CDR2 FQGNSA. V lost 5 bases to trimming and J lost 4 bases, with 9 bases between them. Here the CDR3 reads CASSRGRGNTIYF. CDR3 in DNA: TGTGCCAGCAGCCGAGGGCGCGGAAACACCATATATTTT.

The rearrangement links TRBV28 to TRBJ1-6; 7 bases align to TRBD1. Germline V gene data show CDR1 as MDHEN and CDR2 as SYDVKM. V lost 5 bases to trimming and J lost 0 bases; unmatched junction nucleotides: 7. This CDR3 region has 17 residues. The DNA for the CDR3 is TGTGCCAGCAGTGAGGACAGGACCAGCTCCTATAATTCACCCCTCCACTTT. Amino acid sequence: CASSEDRTSSYNSPLHF.

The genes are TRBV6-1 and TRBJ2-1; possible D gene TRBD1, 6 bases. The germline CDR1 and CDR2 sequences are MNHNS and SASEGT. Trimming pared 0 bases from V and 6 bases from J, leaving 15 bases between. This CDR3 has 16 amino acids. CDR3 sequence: CASSEAGQGPFNEQFF. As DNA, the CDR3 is TGTGCCAGCAGTGAAGCGGGGCAGGGGCCATTCAATGAGCAGTTCTTC.

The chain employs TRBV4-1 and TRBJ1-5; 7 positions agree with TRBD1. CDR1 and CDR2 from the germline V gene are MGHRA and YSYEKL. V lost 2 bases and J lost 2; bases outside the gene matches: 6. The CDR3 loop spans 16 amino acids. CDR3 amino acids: CASSQRTGYGNQPQHF. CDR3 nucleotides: TGCGCCAGCAGCCAAAGGACAGGCTATGGCAATCAGCCCCAGCATTTT.

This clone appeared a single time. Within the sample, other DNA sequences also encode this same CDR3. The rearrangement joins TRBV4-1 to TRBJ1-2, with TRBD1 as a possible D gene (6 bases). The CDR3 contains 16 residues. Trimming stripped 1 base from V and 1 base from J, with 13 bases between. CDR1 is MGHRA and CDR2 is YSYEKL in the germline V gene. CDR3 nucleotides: TGCGCCAGCAGCCAAGGCCGGGACATCATTAACTATGGCTACACCTTC. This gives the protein CASSQGRDIINYGYTF.

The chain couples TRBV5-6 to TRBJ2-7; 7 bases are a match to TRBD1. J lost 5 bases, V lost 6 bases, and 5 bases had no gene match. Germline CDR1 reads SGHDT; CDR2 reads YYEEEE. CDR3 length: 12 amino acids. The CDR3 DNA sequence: TGTGCCAGCAATGACAGGGTCCACGAGCAGTACTTC. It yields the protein CASNDRVHEQYF.

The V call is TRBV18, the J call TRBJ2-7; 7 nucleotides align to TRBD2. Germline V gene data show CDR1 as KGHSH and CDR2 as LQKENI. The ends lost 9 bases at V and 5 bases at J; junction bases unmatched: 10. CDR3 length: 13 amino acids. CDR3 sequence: CASYGEGNNEQYF. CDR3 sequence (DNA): TGTGCCAGTTACGGGGAGGGAAACAACGAGCAGTACTTC.

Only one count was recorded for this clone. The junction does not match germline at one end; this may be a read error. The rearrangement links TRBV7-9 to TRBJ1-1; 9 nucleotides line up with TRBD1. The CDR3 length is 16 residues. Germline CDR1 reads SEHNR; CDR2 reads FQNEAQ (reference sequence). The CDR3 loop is CSSSQSDRGGNTEAFF. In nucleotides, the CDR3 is TGTTCCAGCAGCCAATCGGACAGGGGAGGGAACACTGAAGCTTTCTTT.

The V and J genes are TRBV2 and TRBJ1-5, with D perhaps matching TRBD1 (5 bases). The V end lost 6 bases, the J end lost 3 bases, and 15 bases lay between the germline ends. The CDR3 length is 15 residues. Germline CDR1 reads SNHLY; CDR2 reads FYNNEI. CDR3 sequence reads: CASSSLGGNNQPQHF. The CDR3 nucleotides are TGTGCCAGCAGCTCCCTGGGGGGGAACAATCAGCCCCAGCATTTT.

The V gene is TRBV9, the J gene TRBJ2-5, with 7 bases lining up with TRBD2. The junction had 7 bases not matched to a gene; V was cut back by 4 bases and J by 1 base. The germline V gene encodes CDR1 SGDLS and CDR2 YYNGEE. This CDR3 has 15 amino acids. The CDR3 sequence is CASSPSGGGQETQYF. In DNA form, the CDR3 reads TGTGCCAGCAGCCCTTCGGGCGGGGGCCAAGAGACCCAGTACTTC.

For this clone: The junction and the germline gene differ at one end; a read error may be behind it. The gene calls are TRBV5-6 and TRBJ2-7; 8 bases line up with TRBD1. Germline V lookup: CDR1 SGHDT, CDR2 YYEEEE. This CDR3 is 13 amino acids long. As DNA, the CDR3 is TGTGCCAGCAGCTTAGGGACAGGCATTTTTCTTCGCTTC. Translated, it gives CASSLGTGIFLRF.